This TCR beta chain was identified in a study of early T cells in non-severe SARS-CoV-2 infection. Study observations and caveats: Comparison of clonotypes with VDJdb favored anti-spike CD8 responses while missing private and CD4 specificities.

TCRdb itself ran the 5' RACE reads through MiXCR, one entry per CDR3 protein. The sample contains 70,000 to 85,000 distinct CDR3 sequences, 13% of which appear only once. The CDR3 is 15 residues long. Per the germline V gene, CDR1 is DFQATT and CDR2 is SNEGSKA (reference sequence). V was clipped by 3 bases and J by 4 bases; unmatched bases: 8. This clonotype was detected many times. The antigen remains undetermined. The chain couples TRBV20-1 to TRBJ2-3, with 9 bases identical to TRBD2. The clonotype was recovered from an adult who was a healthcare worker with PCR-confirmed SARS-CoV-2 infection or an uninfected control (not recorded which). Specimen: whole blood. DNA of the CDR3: TGCAGTGCTAGGAGGAATAGCGGGAGTTCAGATACGCAGTATTTT. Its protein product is CSARRNSGSSDTQYF.